Sequencing of this TCR beta chain was carried out in a study of cytomegalovirus exposure and HLA in healthy donors. In its sample, this clone was seen once. Its antigen is still unknown. Study-wide points: The majority of TCR sequences were rare, yet some public TCRs appeared in many donors. Investigators reported 164 TCR beta chains as tied to cytomegalovirus.

V lost 4 bases, J lost 2 bases, and 2 bases stayed unmatched. CDR3 length: 16 amino acids. Germline V gene data show CDR1 as SGHTA and CDR2 as FQGNSA. The table came from immunoSEQ multiplex PCR; TCRdb's copy has only in-frame clones and leaves some out. The sample consists of under 250,000 clones, approximately 87% of them appearing once. This sequence was found in a man between 18 and 35 years old in good health and CMV-seronegative. Sequencing input: PBMCs. The chain employs TRBV7-2 and TRBJ2-5; 15 bases map to TRBD2. The CDR3 coding sequence is TGTGCCAGCAGCTCCGGACTAGCGGGGGGGCAAGAGACCCAGTACTTC. This encodes CASSSGLAGGQETQYF. The full variable domain, in which reference TRBV7-2 and TRBJ2-5 provide the parts outside the CDR3, is GAGVSQSPSNKVTEKGKDVELRCDPISGHTALYWYRQSLGQGLEFLIYFQGNSAPDKSGLPSDRFSAERTGGSVSTLTIQRTQQEDSAVYLCASSSGLAGGQETQYFGPGTRLLVL.